The clone carrying this TCR beta chain showed up just once. Antigen: not known. Time point described: week 23, last vaccination. Doses of 300 ug of mutant IDH1 20-mer peptide were given with topical imiquimod. Germline CDR1 LNHDA, CDR2 SQIVND (reference sequence). The junction had 7 bases not matched to a gene; V was cut back by 5 bases and J by 8 bases. CDR3 length: 14 amino acids. Data came from immunoSEQ multiplex PCR; TCRdb stores just in-frame clones and leaves some out. The table shows approximately 60,000 clones, with 80% to 85% occurring only once. The sample comes from a study of a mutant IDH1 vaccine in newly diagnosed glioma. Study summary: Eight vaccinations reached patients in weeks 1, 3, 5, 7, 11, 15, 19 and 23.

The chain uses TRBV19 and TRBJ1-2, with 11 bases aligning to TRBD1. The sequences come from PBMCs, collected from a glioma patient whose treatment included an IDH1 peptide vaccine. The sequence came from a woman between 35 and 50 years old with glioma. Some clones in this sample may be carry-over from other donors' samples. CDR3 in DNA: TGTGCCAGTAGTGCCCGTGGGACAGGGGGAGGCTACACCTTC. Translated, it gives CASSARGTGGGYTF.